Described below is a single T cell receptor beta chain sequence and its context. No antigen is known for it. The study ran its PCR with 60 Vbeta and 13 Jbeta primers. TCRdb's copy holds only in-frame clones and misses some; the assay was immunoSEQ multiplex PCR. The table records approximately 130,000 clones, about 81% of them present only once. The J segment lost 3 bases and the V segment lost 0 bases, leaving 2 bases of the junction unmatched. Per germline, CDR1 SGDLS and CDR2 YYNGEE. The CDR3 has 15 residues. This record belongs to a study of cytomegalovirus exposure and HLA in healthy donors. General study points: In a later analysis, HLA-associated beta chains showed higher expansion and lower generation probabilities than comparable chains. What a later analysis reportedly showed was that an Asian-associated ancestry cluster had fewer N-insertions than the roughly 670-donor mean. The classifier, whose performance was assessed in both the original and validation cohorts, reportedly diagnosed cytomegalovirus status with high specificity and sensitivity. Later genetic work tied a missense DCLRE1C variant to beta-chain V and J trimming.

The sequence came from a woman aged 45-65 years in good health and CMV-seropositive. Sequencing was performed on PBMCs. V is TRBV9 and J is TRBJ2-3, with TRBD1 matching 9 bases. The CDR3: CASSVEGTGTDTQYF. The CDR3 bases are TGTGCCAGCAGCGTAGAGGGGACAGGGACAGATACGCAGTATTTT.